This entry is about one T cell receptor beta chain. This sample was taken from a study of OX40 agonist ivuxolimab in advanced cancers. Background on the study: Recorded diagnoses for dose-escalation patients were hepatocellular carcinoma, melanoma, renal cell or head and neck cancer.

Germline CDR1 reads GTSNPN; CDR2 reads SVGIG (reference sequence). Deletions cut 0 bases from V and 6 bases from J, with 20 bases between. The CDR3 spans 16 residues. Method: immunoSEQ multiplex PCR; TCRdb's copy keeps in-frame clones and lacks some. This table holds about 70,000 clones, just over 85% found once. The receptor was derived from an adult with an advanced solid tumor such as melanoma, head and neck, liver or kidney cancer. The specimen comprised CD4+ or CD8+ T cells sorted from blood, sampled in a trial of the OX40 agonist ivuxolimab. The genes are TRBV30 and TRBJ1-2, with D perhaps TRBD1 (6 bases). The CDR3: CAWSVDSSPLGHGYTF. The CDR3 DNA is TGTGCCTGGAGTGTGGACAGTTCACCTCTGGGGCATGGCTACACCTTC.